The entry below gives a single T cell receptor beta chain sequence along with its context. The antigen is not known. These data originate in a study of OX40 agonist ivuxolimab in advanced cancers. About the research overall: Three patients responded partially, comprising one with hepatocellular carcinoma and two with cutaneous melanoma. General study results and limits: Partial responders treated at 0.1-3.0 mg/kg exhibited clonal expansion among the lowest measured.

Assay used: immunoSEQ multiplex PCR; TCRdb lists only in-frame clones, some missing. Among about 74,000 clones listed, roughly 83% were seen once. The specimen comprised CD4+ or CD8+ T cells sorted from blood, sampled in a trial of the OX40 agonist ivuxolimab. The sequence derives from an adult with an advanced solid tumor such as melanoma, head and neck, liver or kidney cancer.

The CDR3, as DNA: TGTGCCAGCTGTGACCGGAATTCACCCCTCCACTTT. This translates into CASCDRNSPLHF. This chain connects TRBV28 to TRBJ1-6, with D uncertain. The CDR3 length is 12 residues. Germline V CDR1 and CDR2: MDHEN, SYDVKM. The V and J ends lost 8 bases and 7 bases respectively, with 9 bases between them.